The 10 T cell receptor beta chains listed next were all sequenced from one sample in a study of shared clonotypes between healthy human individuals. Profiled with immunoSEQ multiplex PCR; TCRdb holds only in-frame clones, not every one. The sample carries around 2.3 million clones, approximately 95% recorded once. Sequencing was carried out using naive CD4+ T cells sorted from blood. This sample's subset: CD45RA+ positively selected. Source of these receptors: a man between 18 and 29 years old in good health.

V is TRBV4-1 and J is TRBJ1-4; possible D gene TRBD1, 5 bases. Germline-derived CDR1 and CDR2 are MGHRA and YSYEKL. V lost 4 bases and J 3 bases, leaving 21 bases between the germline ends. The CDR3 is made up of 18 amino acids. CDR3 region: CASSLHPLRQGSNEKLFF. CDR3 bases: TGCGCCAGCAGCCTCCATCCCCTTAGGCAGGGTTCTAATGAAAAACTGTTTTTT.

This clone came up once. The genes are TRBV10-3 and TRBJ1-1, with a possible D match to TRBD1 (6 bases). The CDR3 length is 14 residues. Trimming took 6 bases from V and 8 from J, leaving 19 bases between them. The germline gives CDR1 ENHRY, CDR2 SYGVKD. CDR3 in DNA: TGTGCCATCAGCCCATTAACCGGGACATCCGAAGCTTTCTTT. It yields the protein CAISPLTGTSEAFF.

In nucleotides, the CDR3 is TGCGCCAGCAGCTTAGGGGTGGCCCTCACAGATACGCAGTATTTT. Its translation is CASSLGVALTDTQYF. The chain couples TRBV5-1 to TRBJ2-3, with D possibly TRBD1 on 5 matching bases. The CDR3 contains 15 residues. V was cut by 2 bases and J by 2 bases, with 12 bases left in between. Germline values: CDR1 SGHRS, CDR2 YFSETQ.

V and J are TRBV6-1 and TRBJ2-2; 7 bases are shared with TRBD1. With V trimmed by 1 base and J by 7 bases, 3 bases remained unmatched. Germline V gene data show CDR1 as MNHNS and CDR2 as SASEGT. CDR3 size: 14 residues. The CDR3 loop reads CASSEVTGFGELFF. CDR3 nucleotide sequence: TGTGCCAGCAGTGAAGTGACAGGGTTCGGGGAGCTGTTTTTT.

This clone was detected a few times. V is TRBV5-4 and J is TRBJ2-7, with 7 bases fitting TRBD1. The CDR3 runs to 15 residues. Germline CDR1 and CDR2: SGHNT and YYREEE (reference sequence). With V trimmed by 0 bases and J by 7 bases, 10 bases remained unmatched. In DNA, the CDR3 is TGTGCCAGCAGCTTGGCGGGGACAGTCCCAGGGGAGCAGTACTTC. Its protein product is CASSLAGTVPGEQYF.

The genes are TRBV5-6 and TRBJ1-4, with D possibly TRBD1 on 5 matching bases. V was trimmed by 1 base and J by 2 bases, leaving 18 bases between them. The CDR3 has 18 residues. Germline V gene data show CDR1 as SGHDT and CDR2 as YYEEEE. DNA for the CDR3: TGTGCCAGCAGCTTGCAAGGGGAAGGGGCGCTCACTAATGAAAAACTGTTTTTT. Its protein product is CASSLQGEGALTNEKLFF.

V is TRBV9 and J is TRBJ2-7; D gene ambiguous. Germline V gene data show CDR1 as SGDLS and CDR2 as YYNGEE. The CDR3 totals 14 residues. The V and J ends lost 0 bases and 3 bases respectively, with 10 bases between them. The CDR3 DNA reads TGTGCCAGCAGCGTAGGGCACGCTAACTACGAGCAGTACTTC. This translates into CASSVGHANYEQYF. The entire variable domain, with the rest obtained from reference TRBV9 and TRBJ2-7, is as follows: DSGVTQTPKHLITATGQRVTLRCSPRSGDLSVYWYQQSLDQGLQFLIQYYNGEERAKGNILERFSAQQFPDLHSELNLSSLELGDSALYFCASSVGHANYEQYFGPGTRLTVT.

The chain joins TRBV5-1 to TRBJ2-5; TRBD2 matches at 10 bases. The J segment lost 11 bases and the V segment lost 4 bases, leaving 20 bases of the junction unmatched. The CDR3 covers 17 residues. In germline, CDR1 is SGHRS, CDR2 YFSETQ. As DNA, the CDR3 is TGCGCCAGCAGCCGGACTAGCGGAGAGACTCTGACGGTTGAGCAGTACTTC. Encoded protein: CASSRTSGETLTVEQYF.

The gene calls are TRBV5-1 and TRBJ2-3, with D tentatively TRBD1 (6 bases). Trimming cost V 0 bases and J 1 base, with 12 bases left between them. Germline V gene data show CDR1 as SGHRS and CDR2 as YFSETQ. CDR3 length: 16 residues. CDR3 sequence (DNA): TGCGCCAGCAGCTTGGGATCAGGGGTCGGCACAGATACGCAGTATTTT. This translates into CASSLGSGVGTDTQYF.

About this clone itself: The germline gene is not matched at one end of the junction; a read error may be the cause. The same CDR3 can be traced to other DNA sequences in this sample. V and J are TRBV30 and TRBJ1-2, with TRBD1 identical over 9 bases. The V gene's germline CDR1 is GTSNPN and CDR2 SVGIG (reference sequence). The CDR3 is made up of 14 amino acids. Here the CDR3 reads CAWTRTGANYGYTF. The CDR3 DNA reads TGCGCCTGGACCCGGACAGGGGCTAACTATGGCTACACCTTC.